The sequence of this T cell receptor (beta chain) was determined in a study of blood T cell repertoires in COVID-19. The trim removed 1 base at V and 1 base at J, leaving 12 bases unmatched. The CDR3 consists of 19 residues. The germline V gene has CDR1 MDHEN and CDR2 SYDVKM. Assay used: immunoSEQ multiplex PCR; TCRdb lists only in-frame clones, some missing. Seen here are more than 65,000 clones, almost 85% observed once, and the top ten hold less than 8.5%. This receptor was taken from a human donor in a cohort sampled during active COVID-19. V usage is TRBV28 and J usage is TRBJ2-7; 11 positions match TRBD2. Sequencing was performed on peripheral blood. The CDR3 protein is CASSLLLAGGRTVSYEQYF. The CDR3 DNA reads TGTGCCAGCAGTTTATTGCTAGCGGGGGGCCGTACCGTTTCCTACGAGCAGTACTTC. Full variable domain (rest looked up from reference TRBV28 and TRBJ2-7): DVKVTQSSRYLVKRTGEKVFLECVQDMDHENMFWYRQDPGLGLRLIYFSYDVKMKEKGDIPEGYSVSREKKERFSLILESASTNQTSMYLCASSLLLAGGRTVSYEQYFGPGTRLTVT.